This record covers a single T cell receptor (beta chain). The data were taken from a study of blood T cell repertoires in COVID-19. The CDR3 loop spans 13 amino acids. Germline loops: CDR1 MNHEY, CDR2 SVGEGT. Germline trimming cut 5 bases from V and 8 bases from J; bases unmatched to any gene: 6. Profiling relied on immunoSEQ multiplex PCR, and the TCRdb table lists in-frame clones only, not all of them. The sample lists around 310,000 clones, approximately 91% occurring once. Enrollees, about 18 to 89 years old, lived in about two dozen US areas. The TCR was taken from a woman aged 40 to 55 who had recovered from COVID-19. The specimen was PBMCs or T cells enriched from blood (not recorded which). The J gene is TRBJ1-2, the V gene TRBV6-2 or TRBV6-3, with TRBD1 identical over 9 bases. CDR3 sequence: CASSPRDRDGYTF. The CDR3 DNA is TGTGCCAGCAGTCCCCGGGACAGGGACGGCTACACCTTC.